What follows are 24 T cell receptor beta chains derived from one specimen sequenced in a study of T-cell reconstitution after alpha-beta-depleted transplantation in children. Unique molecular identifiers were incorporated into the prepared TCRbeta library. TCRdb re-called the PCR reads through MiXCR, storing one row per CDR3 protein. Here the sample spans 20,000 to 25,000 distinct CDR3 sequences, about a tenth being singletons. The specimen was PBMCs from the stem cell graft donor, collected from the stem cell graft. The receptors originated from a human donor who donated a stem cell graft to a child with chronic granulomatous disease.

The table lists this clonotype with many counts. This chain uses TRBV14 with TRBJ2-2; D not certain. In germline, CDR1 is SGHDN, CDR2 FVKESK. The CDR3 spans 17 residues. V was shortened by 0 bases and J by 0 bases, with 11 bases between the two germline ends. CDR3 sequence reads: CASSQDILAPNTGELFF. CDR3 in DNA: TGTGCCAGCAGCCAAGATATATTGGCCCCGAACACCGGGGAGCTGTTTTTT. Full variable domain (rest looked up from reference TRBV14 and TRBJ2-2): EAGVTQFPSHSVIEKGQTVTLRCDPISGHDNLYWYRRVMGKEIKFLLHFVKESKQDESGMPNNRFLAERTGGTYSTLKVQPAELEDSGVYFCASSQDILAPNTGELFFGEGSRLTVL.

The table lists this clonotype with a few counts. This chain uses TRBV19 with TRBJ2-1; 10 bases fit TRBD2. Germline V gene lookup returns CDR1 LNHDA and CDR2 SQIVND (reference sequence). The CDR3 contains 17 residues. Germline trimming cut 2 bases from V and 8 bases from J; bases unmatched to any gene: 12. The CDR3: CASSITIAGGVIDEQFF. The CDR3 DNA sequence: TGTGCCAGTAGTATAACGATAGCGGGAGGAGTTATCGATGAGCAGTTCTTC.

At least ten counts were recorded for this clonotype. CDR3 amino acids: CASSQGFSGGRGEQFF. CDR3 coding DNA: TGCGCCAGCAGCCAAGGGTTCTCGGGGGGGCGCGGTGAGCAGTTCTTC. The chain couples TRBV4-3 to TRBJ2-1, with TRBD2 identical over 8 bases. CDR3 length: 16 amino acids. The germline V gene has CDR1 LGHNA and CDR2 YSLEER. V dropped 1 base and J dropped 9; count of bases not matched to a gene: 11.

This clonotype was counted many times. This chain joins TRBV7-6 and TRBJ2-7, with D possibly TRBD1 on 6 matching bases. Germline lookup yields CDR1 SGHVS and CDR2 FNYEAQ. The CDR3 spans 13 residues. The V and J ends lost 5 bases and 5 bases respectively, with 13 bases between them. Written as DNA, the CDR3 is TGTGCCAGCAGCCTCCGTACAGGGAACGAGCAGTACTTC. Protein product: CASSLRTGNEQYF.

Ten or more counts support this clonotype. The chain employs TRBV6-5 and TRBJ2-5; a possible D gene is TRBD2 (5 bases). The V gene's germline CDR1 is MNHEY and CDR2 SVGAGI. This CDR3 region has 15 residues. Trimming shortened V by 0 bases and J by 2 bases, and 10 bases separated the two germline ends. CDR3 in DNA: TGTGCCAGCAGTTACTCGGAGGCAGGACAAGAGACCCAGTACTTC. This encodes CASSYSEAGQETQYF.

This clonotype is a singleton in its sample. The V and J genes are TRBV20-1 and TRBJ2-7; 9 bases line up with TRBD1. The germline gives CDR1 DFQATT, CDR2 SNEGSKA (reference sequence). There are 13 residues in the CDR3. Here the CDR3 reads CSVWDRAPYEQYF. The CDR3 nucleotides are TGCAGCGTCTGGGACAGGGCTCCCTACGAGCAGTACTTC.

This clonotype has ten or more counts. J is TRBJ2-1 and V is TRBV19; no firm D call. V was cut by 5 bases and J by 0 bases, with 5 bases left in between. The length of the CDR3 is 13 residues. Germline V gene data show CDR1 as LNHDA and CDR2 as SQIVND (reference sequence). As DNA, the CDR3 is TGTGCCAGTAGTGGGCTCTCCTACAATGAGCAGTTCTTC. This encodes CASSGLSYNEQFF.

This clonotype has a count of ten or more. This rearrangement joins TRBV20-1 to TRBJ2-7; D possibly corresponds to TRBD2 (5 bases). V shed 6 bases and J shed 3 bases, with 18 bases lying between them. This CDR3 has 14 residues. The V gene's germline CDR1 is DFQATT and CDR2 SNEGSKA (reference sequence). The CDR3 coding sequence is TGCAGTGCGAAACGTGTGGACTTTATCTACGAGCAGTACTTC. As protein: CSAKRVDFIYEQYF.

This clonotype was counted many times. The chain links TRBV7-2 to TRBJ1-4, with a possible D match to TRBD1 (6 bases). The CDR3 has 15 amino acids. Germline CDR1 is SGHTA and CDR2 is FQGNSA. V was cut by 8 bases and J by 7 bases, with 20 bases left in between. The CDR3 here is CASARTRGGSEKLFF. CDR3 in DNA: TGTGCCAGCGCTAGAACCCGAGGGGGGAGTGAAAAACTGTTTTTT.

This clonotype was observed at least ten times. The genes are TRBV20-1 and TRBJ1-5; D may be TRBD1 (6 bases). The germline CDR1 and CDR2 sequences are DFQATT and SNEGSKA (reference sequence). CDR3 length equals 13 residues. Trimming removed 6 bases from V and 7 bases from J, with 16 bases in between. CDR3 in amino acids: CSALDSPNQPQHF. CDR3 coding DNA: TGCAGTGCCCTGGACAGTCCCAACCAGCCCCAGCATTTT.

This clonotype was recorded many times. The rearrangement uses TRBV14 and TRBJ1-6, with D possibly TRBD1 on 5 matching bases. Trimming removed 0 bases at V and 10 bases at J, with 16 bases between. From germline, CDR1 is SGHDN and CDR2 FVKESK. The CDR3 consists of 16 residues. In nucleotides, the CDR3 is TGTGCCAGCAGCCAAGATTGGGGACTAGCGCGGTCACCCCTCCACTTT. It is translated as CASSQDWGLARSPLHF.

The chain's CDR3 is CASSDSDTDTQYF. The CDR3 DNA follows: TGTGCCAGCAGTGACTCGGACACAGATACGCAGTATTTT. The chain links TRBV6-4 to TRBJ2-3; no firm D call. With 0 bases removed from V and 2 bases from J, the gap between germline ends came to 3 bases. The length of the CDR3 is 13 residues. Germline V gives CDR1 MRHNA, CDR2 SNTAGT.

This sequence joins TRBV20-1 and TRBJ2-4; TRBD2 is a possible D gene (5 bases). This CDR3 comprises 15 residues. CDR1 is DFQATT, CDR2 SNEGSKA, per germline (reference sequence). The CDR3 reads CISGGQAPGKNIQYF. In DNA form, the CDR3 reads TGCATCTCTGGCGGGCAGGCGCCGGGCAAAAACATTCAGTACTTC.

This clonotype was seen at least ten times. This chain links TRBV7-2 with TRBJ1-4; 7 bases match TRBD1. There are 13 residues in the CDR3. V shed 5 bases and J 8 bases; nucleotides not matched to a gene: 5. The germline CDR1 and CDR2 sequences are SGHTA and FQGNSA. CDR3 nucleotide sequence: TGTGCCAGCAGCCGACAGGGAGGGGAAAAACTGTTTTTT. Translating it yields CASSRQGGEKLFF.

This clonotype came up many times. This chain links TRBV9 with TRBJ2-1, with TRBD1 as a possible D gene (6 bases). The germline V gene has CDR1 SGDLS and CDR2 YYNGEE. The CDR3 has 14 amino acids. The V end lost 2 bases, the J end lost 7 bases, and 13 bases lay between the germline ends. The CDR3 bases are TGTGCCAGCAGCGTTTCAGGGGTACCAAATGAGCAGTTCTTC. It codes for CASSVSGVPNEQFF.

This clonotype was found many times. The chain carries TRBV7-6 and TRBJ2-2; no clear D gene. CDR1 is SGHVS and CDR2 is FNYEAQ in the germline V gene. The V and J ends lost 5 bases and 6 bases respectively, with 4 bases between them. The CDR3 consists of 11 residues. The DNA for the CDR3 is TGTGCCAGCAGCCTTCCCGGGGAGCTGTTTTTT. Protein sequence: CASSLPGELFF.

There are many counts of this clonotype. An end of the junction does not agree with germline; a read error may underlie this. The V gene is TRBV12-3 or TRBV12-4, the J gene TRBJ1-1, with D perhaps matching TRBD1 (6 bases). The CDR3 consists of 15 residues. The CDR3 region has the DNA TGTGCCAGCAGTATCAGCTACAGGGTGAACCCTGAAGCTTTCTTT. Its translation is CASSISYRVNPEAFF.

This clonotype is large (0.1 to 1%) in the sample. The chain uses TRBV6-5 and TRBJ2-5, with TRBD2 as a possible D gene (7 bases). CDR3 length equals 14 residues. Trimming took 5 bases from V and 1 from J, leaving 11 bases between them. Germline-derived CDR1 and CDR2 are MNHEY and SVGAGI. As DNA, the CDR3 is TGTGCCAGCAGTCCCGGGGGGCGCCAAGAGACCCAGTACTTC. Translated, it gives CASSPGGRQETQYF.

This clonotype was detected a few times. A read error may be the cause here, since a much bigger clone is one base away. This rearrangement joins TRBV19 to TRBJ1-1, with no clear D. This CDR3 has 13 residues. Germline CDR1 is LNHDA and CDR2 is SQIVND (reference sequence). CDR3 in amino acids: CASSIGGNTESFF. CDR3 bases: TGTGCCAGTAGTATAGGAGGGAACACTGAATCTTTCTTT.

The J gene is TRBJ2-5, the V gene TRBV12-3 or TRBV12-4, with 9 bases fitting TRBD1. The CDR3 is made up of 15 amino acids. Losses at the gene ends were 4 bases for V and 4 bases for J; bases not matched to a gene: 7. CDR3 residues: CASSSNRGRIETQYF. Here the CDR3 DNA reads TGTGCCAGCAGTTCGAACAGGGGGCGGATAGAGACCCAGTACTTC.

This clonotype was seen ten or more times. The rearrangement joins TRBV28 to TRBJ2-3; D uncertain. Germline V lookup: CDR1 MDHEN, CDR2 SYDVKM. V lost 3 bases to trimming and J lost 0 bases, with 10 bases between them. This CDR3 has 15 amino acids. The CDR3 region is CASSLFLDSTDTQYF. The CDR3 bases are TGTGCCAGCAGTTTGTTCTTGGATAGCACAGATACGCAGTATTTT.

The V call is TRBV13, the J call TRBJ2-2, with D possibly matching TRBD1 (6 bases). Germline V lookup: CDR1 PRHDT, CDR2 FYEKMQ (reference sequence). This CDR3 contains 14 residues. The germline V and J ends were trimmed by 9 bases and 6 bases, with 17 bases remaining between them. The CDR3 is CARSPGQISGELFF. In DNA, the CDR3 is TGTGCCAGGAGCCCGGGACAAATCTCCGGGGAGCTGTTTTTT.

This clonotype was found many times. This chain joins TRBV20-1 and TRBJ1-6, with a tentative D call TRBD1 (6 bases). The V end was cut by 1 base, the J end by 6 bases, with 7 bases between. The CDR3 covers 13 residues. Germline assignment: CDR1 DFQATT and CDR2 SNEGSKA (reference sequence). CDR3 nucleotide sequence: TGCAGTGCTAGAGCGGGGGCTAATTCACCCCTCCACTTT. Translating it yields CSARAGANSPLHF.

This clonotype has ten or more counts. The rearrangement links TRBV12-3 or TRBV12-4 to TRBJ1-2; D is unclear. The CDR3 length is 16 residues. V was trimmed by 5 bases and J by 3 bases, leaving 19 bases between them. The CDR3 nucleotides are TGTGCCAGCAGTCCCCCTGGAGAGGGCAATGACTATGGCTACACCTTC. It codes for CASSPPGEGNDYGYTF.